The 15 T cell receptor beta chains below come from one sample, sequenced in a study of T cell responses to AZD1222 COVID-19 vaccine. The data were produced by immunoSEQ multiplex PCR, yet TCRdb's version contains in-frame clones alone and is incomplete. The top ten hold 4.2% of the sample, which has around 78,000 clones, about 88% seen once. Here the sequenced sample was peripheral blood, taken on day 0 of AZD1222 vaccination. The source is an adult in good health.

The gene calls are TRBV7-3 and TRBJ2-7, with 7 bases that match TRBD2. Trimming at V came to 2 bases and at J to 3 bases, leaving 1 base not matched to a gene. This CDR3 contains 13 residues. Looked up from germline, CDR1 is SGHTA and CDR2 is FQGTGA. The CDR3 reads CASSLQRGYEQYF. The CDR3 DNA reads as TGTGCCAGCAGCTTACAGCGGGGCTACGAGCAGTACTTC.

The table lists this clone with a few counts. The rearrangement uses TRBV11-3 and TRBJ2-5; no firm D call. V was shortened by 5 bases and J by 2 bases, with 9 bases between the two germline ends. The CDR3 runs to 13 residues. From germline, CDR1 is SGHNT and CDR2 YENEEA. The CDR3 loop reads CASSPGPQETQYF. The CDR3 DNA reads TGTGCCAGCAGCCCTGGCCCTCAAGAGACCCAGTACTTC.

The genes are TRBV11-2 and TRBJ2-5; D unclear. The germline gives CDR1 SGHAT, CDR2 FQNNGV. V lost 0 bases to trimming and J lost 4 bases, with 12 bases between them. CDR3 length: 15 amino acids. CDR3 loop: CASSLDLNSGETQYF. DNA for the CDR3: TGTGCCAGCAGCTTAGATCTTAATTCGGGAGAGACCCAGTACTTC.

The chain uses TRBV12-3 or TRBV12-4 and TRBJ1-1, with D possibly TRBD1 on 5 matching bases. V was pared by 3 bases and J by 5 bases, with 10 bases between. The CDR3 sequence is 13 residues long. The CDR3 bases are TGTGCCAGCAGTTTTAATGGGGGGACTGAAGCTTTCTTT. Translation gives CASSFNGGTEAFF.

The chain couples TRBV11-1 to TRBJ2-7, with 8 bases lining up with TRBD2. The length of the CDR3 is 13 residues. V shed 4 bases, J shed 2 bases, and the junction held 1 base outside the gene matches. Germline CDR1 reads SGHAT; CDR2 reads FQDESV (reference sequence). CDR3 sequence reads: CASSSGLAYEQYF. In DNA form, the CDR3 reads TGTGCCAGCAGCTCGGGACTAGCCTACGAGCAGTACTTC.

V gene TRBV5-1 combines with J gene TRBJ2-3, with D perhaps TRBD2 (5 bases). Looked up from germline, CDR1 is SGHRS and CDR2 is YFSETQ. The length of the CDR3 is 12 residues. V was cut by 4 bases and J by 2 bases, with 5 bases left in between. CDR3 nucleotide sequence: TGCGCCAGCAGCCGGGACACAGATACGCAGTATTTT. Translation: CASSRDTDTQYF.

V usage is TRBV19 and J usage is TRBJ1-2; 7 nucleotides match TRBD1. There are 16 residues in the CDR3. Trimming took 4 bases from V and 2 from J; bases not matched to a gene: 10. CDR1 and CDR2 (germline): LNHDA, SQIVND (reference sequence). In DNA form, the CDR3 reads TGTGCCAGTAGTACCACGCCGACAGGGCCCAACTATGGCTACACCTTC. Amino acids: CASSTTPTGPNYGYTF.

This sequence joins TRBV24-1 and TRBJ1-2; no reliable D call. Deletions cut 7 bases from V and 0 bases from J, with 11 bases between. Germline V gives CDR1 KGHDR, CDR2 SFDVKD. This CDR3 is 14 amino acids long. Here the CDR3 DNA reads TGTGCCACCAGGTCTCGAACAGCTAACTATGGCTACACCTTC. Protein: CATRSRTANYGYTF.

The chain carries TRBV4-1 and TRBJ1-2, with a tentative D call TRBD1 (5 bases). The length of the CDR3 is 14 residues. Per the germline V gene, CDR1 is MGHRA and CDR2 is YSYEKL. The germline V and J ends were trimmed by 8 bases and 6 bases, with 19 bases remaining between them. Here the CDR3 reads CASHSDKNHHGYTF. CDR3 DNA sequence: TGCGCCAGCCACTCGGACAAGAACCATCATGGCTACACCTTC.

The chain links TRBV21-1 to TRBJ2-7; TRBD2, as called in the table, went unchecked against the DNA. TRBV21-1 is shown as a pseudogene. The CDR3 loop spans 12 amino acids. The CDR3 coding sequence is TGTGCCAGCAGCAGAGCCTACTACGAGCAGTACTTC. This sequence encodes CASSRAYYEQYF.

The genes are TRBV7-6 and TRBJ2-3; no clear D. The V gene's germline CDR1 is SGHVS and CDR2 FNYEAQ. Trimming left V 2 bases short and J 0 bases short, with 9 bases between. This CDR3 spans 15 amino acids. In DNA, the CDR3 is TGTGCCAGCAGCTTAACTCCCGTCAGCACAGATACGCAGTATTTT. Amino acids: CASSLTPVSTDTQYF.

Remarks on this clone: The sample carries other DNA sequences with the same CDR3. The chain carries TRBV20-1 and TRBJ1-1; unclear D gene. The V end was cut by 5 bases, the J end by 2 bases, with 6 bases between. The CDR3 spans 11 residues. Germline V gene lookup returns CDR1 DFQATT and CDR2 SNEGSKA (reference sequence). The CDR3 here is CSASANTEAFF. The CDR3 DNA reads TGCAGTGCTTCAGCCAACACTGAAGCTTTCTTT.

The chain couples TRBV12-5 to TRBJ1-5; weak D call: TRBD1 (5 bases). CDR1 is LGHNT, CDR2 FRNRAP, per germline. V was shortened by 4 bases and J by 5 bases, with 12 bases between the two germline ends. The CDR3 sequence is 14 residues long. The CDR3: CASGYQGLDQPQHF. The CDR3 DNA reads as TGTGCTAGTGGTTACCAGGGATTGGATCAGCCCCAGCATTTT.

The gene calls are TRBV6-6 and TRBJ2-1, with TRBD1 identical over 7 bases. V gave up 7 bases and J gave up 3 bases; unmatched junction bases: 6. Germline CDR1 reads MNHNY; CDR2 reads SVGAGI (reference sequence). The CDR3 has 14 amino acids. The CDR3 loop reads CASIGQEFYNEQFF. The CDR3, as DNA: TGTGCCAGCATCGGACAGGAGTTCTACAATGAGCAGTTCTTC.

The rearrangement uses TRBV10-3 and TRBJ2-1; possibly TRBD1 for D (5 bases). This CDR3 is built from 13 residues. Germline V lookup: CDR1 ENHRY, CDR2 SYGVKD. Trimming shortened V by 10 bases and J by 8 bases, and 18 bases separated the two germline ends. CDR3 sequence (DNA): TGTGCCACCTCCTCGCCAGGGCCACATGAGCAGTTCTTC. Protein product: CATSSPGPHEQFF.